These 12 T cell receptor beta chains originate from one sample sequenced in a study of blood T cell repertoires in COVID-19. Using immunoSEQ multiplex PCR, the repertoire was profiled, and TCRdb retains in-frame clones only, with some absent. The sample lists 150,000 to 200,000 clones, around 80% occurring once. Sequencing was carried out using peripheral blood. Source of these receptors: a woman in her sixties with COVID-19, enrolled during active disease.

This clone was observed once. This chain uses TRBV7-2 with TRBJ1-2, with TRBD1 matching over 8 bases. The germline gives CDR1 SGHTA, CDR2 FQGNSA. J was trimmed by 7 bases and V by 5 bases; bases with no gene match: 9. The CDR3 totals 14 residues. The CDR3 here is CASSPSQGVGGYTF. The CDR3 DNA follows: TGTGCCAGCAGCCCTTCACAGGGGGTGGGTGGCTACACCTTC.

J is TRBJ2-1 and V is TRBV27, with D unclear. Trimming removed 2 bases from V and 0 bases from J, with 5 bases in between. The CDR3 length is 14 residues. The germline gives CDR1 MNHEY, CDR2 SMNVEV (reference sequence). For the CDR3, the DNA is TGTGCCAGCAGTTTAAGAGCCTCCTACAATGAGCAGTTCTTC. Its translation is CASSLRASYNEQFF.

This clone was recorded a few times. The chain recombines TRBV27 with TRBJ1-6; D is perhaps TRBD1 (5 bases). Germline CDR1 and CDR2: MNHEY and SMNVEV (reference sequence). V gave up 1 base and J gave up 7 bases, with 11 bases separating them. This CDR3 region has 15 residues. The CDR3 nucleotides are TGTGCCAGCAGTTTATATAGGGGTGAAAATTCACCCCTCCACTTT. It is translated as CASSLYRGENSPLHF.

V is TRBV6-2 or TRBV6-3 and J is TRBJ2-7; 9 bases fit TRBD1. V shed 5 bases, J shed 2 bases, and the junction held 7 bases outside the gene matches. The CDR3 covers 15 residues. Germline CDR1 reads MNHEY; CDR2 reads SVGEGT. CDR3 nucleotide sequence: TGTGCCAGCAGTCTCGGACAGGGGCAAGCCTACGAGCAGTACTTC. It is translated as CASSLGQGQAYEQYF.

The chain has TRBV5-1 and TRBJ2-2; D unclear. In germline, CDR1 is SGHRS, CDR2 YFSETQ. Trimming stripped 3 bases from V and 1 base from J, with 13 bases between. CDR3 size: 16 residues. This CDR3 reads CASSSLTSLNTGELFF. DNA of the CDR3: TGCGCCAGCAGCTCCCTGACATCCCTGAACACCGGGGAGCTGTTTTTT.

The chain couples TRBV19 to TRBJ2-3; 11 bases match TRBD2. CDR1 is LNHDA, CDR2 SQIVND, per germline (reference sequence). V dropped 3 bases and J dropped 3; count of bases not matched to a gene: 2. The CDR3 runs to 15 residues. Written as DNA, the CDR3 is TGTGCCAGTAGTATTACTAGCGGGGGAACAGATACGCAGTATTTT. Protein: CASSITSGGTDTQYF.

A few counts support this clone. This chain connects TRBV4-1 to TRBJ1-5; D unclear. V was pared by 0 bases and J by 1 base, with 7 bases between. The CDR3 sequence is 15 residues long. Germline V gene data show CDR1 as MGHRA and CDR2 as YSYEKL. CDR3 DNA: TGCGCCAGCAGCCAAGATTGGGCCAGCAATCAGCCCCAGCATTTT. Its translation is CASSQDWASNQPQHF.

The chain recombines TRBV19 with TRBJ2-1; 11 nucleotides match TRBD2. The CDR3 has 16 residues. Germline values: CDR1 LNHDA, CDR2 SQIVND (reference sequence). The V and J ends lost 4 bases and 3 bases, in that order; junction bases with no gene match: 5. For the CDR3, the DNA is TGTGCCAGTAGTACGTCCCTAGCGGGGGGCTACAATGAGCAGTTCTTC. Encoded protein: CASSTSLAGGYNEQFF.

This rearrangement joins TRBV27 to TRBJ2-1, with 8 bases matching TRBD2. Per the germline V gene, CDR1 is MNHEY and CDR2 is SMNVEV (reference sequence). The trim removed 5 bases at V and 9 bases at J, leaving 6 bases unmatched. CDR3 length: 13 amino acids. The CDR3 here is CASSRRGAVEQFF. CDR3 DNA sequence: TGTGCCAGCAGTCGGCGGGGGGCGGTTGAGCAGTTCTTC.

This chain connects TRBV5-1 to TRBJ1-6; the D gene is possibly TRBD1 (6 bases). Looked up from germline, CDR1 is SGHRS and CDR2 is YFSETQ. Trimming took 5 bases from V and 9 from J, leaving 15 bases between them. The CDR3 runs 14 residues. The CDR3 loop reads CASSSQGSGSPLHF. DNA of the CDR3: TGCGCCAGCAGTTCACAGGGCAGCGGTTCACCCCTCCACTTT. Full variable domain (outside the CDR3, taken from reference TRBV5-1 and TRBJ1-6): KAGVTQTPRYLIKTRGQQVTLSCSPISGHRSVSWYQQTPGQGLQFLFEYFSETQRNKGNFPGRFSGRQFSNSRSEMNVSTLELGDSALYLCASSSQGSGSPLHFGNGTRLTVT.

The gene calls are TRBV10-2 and TRBJ1-2; 8 nucleotides align to TRBD1. CDR3 length: 13 amino acids. V was pared by 10 bases and J by 5 bases, with 9 bases of the junction left unmatched. Germline V gene lookup returns CDR1 WSHSY and CDR2 SAAADI. The CDR3 loop reads CATQDRVGYGYTF. CDR3 sequence (DNA): TGCGCCACCCAGGACAGGGTAGGGTATGGCTACACCTTC.

This clone appeared a single time. The chain uses TRBV27 and TRBJ2-1; 13 nucleotides align to TRBD2. CDR1 is MNHEY and CDR2 is SMNVEV in the germline V gene (reference sequence). V shed 6 bases, J shed 5 bases, and the junction held 4 bases outside the gene matches. This CDR3 has 15 amino acids. DNA for the CDR3: TGTGCCAGCAGCTCCGGGACTAGCGGGAACAATGAGCAGTTCTTC. Encoded protein: CASSSGTSGNNEQFF.